A single sample gave rise to the 18 T cell receptor beta chains below, sequenced in a study of shared clonotypes between healthy human individuals. Sequencing was performed with immunoSEQ multiplex PCR; in TCRdb, only in-frame clones are kept and a portion is missing. The table includes about half a million clones, approximately 84% detected once. The sequencing sample was made of PBMCs. The receptors shown here come from a woman aged 40 to 55 in good health. Some clones in this sample may be carry-over from other donors' samples.

This clone has more than one count but fewer than ten. The rearrangement uses TRBV28 and TRBJ2-7; possible D gene TRBD1, 6 bases. The V end was cut by 6 bases, the J end by 5 bases, with 11 bases between. CDR3 size: 12 residues. Germline V gene lookup returns CDR1 MDHEN and CDR2 SYDVKM. The CDR3 spells CASSSGVHEQYF. As DNA, the CDR3 is TGTGCCAGCAGCTCAGGGGTCCACGAGCAGTACTTC.

This clone was observed a handful of times. Its ends do not fully match the called genes, so a read error is possible. The gene calls are TRBV7-7 and TRBJ2-7; 9 bases are a match to TRBD2. The CDR3 is made up of 15 amino acids. Germline loops: CDR1 SSHAT, CDR2 FNYEAQ (reference sequence). The CDR3 protein is CASSLGAGGRYEQYF. The CDR3 DNA reads TGTGCTAGCAGCTTGGGAGCGGGAGGACGCTACGAGCAGTACTTC.

This clone was seen repeatedly, ten times or more. The chain joins TRBV5-1 to TRBJ2-5; D remains unclear. The DNA end lines up better with TRBJ2-7; the J call may be wrong. The CDR3 has 14 residues. Germline values: CDR1 SGHRS, CDR2 YFSETQ. The CDR3 reads CASSFNSPADEQYF. The CDR3 DNA sequence: TGCGCCAGCAGCTTTAACAGCCCCGCCGACGAGCAGTACTTC.

The chain couples TRBV19 to TRBJ1-1; a possible D gene is TRBD1 (6 bases). This CDR3 contains 16 residues. Germline V gene lookup returns CDR1 LNHDA and CDR2 SQIVND (reference sequence). Trimming took 2 bases from V and 0 from J, leaving 13 bases between them. The CDR3 DNA follows: TGTGCCAGTAGTATATTTGGGGGCACGGTGAACACTGAAGCTTTCTTT. The encoded protein is CASSIFGGTVNTEAFF. Complete variable domain (other parts from reference TRBV19 and TRBJ1-1): DGGITQSPKYLFRKEGQNVTLSCEQNLNHDAMYWYRQDPGQGLRLIYYSQIVNDFQKGDIAEGYSVSREKKESFPLTVTSAQKNPTAFYLCASSIFGGTVNTEAFFGQGTRLTVV.

The chain recombines TRBV30 with TRBJ1-2, with D perhaps matching TRBD1 (5 bases). Trimming stripped 0 bases from V and 1 base from J, with 18 bases between. This CDR3 region has 17 residues. In germline, CDR1 is GTSNPN, CDR2 SVGIG (reference sequence). As DNA, the CDR3 is TGTGCCTGGAGTGTATCCTTGAATCCGGGACTTAACTATGGCTACACCTTC. It yields the protein CAWSVSLNPGLNYGYTF.

The genes are TRBV27 and TRBJ2-2; D call uncertain. Germline CDR1 reads MNHEY; CDR2 reads SMNVEV (reference sequence). V was shortened by 3 bases and J by 6 bases, with 5 bases between the two germline ends. This CDR3 spans 12 amino acids. CDR3 region: CASSFLAGELFF. In DNA, the CDR3 is TGTGCCAGCAGTTTCCTAGCCGGGGAGCTGTTTTTT.

Details on this clone: This likely stems from a read error, as it lies one base from a far larger clone. Distinct nucleotide sequences in the sample also encode this CDR3. The DNA of the CDR3 is TGTGCCAGCAGTTATTGGTCCGGAGGTCCTTACGAGCAGTACTTC. Its protein product is CASSYWSGGPYEQYF. The gene calls are TRBV6-5 and TRBJ2-7; TRBD2 might be the D (5 bases). The V end was cut by 3 bases, the J end by 4 bases, with 16 bases between. CDR1 is MNHEY and CDR2 is SVGAGI in the germline V gene. This CDR3 has 15 residues.

In its sample, this clone was seen once. The DNA for the CDR3 is TGTGCCAGCAGCCAACCCAGGGGAGATACGCAGTATTTT. Translation gives CASSQPRGDTQYF. J is TRBJ2-3 and V is TRBV7-9; TRBD1 is a possible D gene (6 bases). CDR1 is SEHNR, CDR2 FQNEAQ, per germline (reference sequence). V was shortened by 5 bases and J by 5 bases, with 11 bases between the two germline ends. CDR3 length equals 13 residues.

The V and J genes are TRBV7-6 and TRBJ1-2; no clear D gene. Deletions cut 0 bases from V and 8 bases from J, with 10 bases between. Germline CDR1 SGHVS, CDR2 FNYEAQ. This CDR3 spans 13 amino acids. In DNA, the CDR3 is TGTGCCAGCAGCTTAGCCGAGGGAGACGGCTACACCTTC. It yields the protein CASSLAEGDGYTF.

As concerns this clone: With a far larger clone one base away, a read error is the likely cause. Within the sample, other DNA sequences also encode this same CDR3. The chain combines TRBV4-1 with TRBJ1-1, with 10 bases fitting TRBD1. Looked up from germline, CDR1 is MGHRA and CDR2 is YSYEKL. There are 14 residues in the CDR3. The CDR3: CVSSRGQGNNEAFF. For the CDR3, the DNA is TGCGTCAGCAGCCGGGGACAGGGGAACAATGAAGCTTTCTTT.

As for this clone: This specimen includes other DNA sequences encoding the same CDR3. This chain uses TRBV28 with TRBJ2-7; no clear D gene. Trimming left V 3 bases short and J 7 bases short, with 10 bases between. The CDR3 extends over 12 amino acids. Germline lookup yields CDR1 MDHEN and CDR2 SYDVKM. The CDR3 nucleotides read TGTGCCAGCAGTTTGGCTGGGTTGGAGCAGTACTTC. This encodes CASSLAGLEQYF.

This clone was seen once. V usage is TRBV2 and J usage is TRBJ2-7; D gene unclear. With 7 bases removed from V and 1 base from J, the gap between germline ends came to 14 bases. CDR1 is SNHLY and CDR2 is FYNNEI in the germline V gene. This CDR3 has 14 residues. In DNA form, the CDR3 reads TGTGCCAGCACCGTCTCAGTCGGGTCCTACGAGCAGTACTTC. It encodes CASTVSVGSYEQYF.

This clone appeared a few times. The V call is TRBV28, the J call TRBJ1-5; D remains ambiguous. From germline, CDR1 is MDHEN and CDR2 SYDVKM. This CDR3 has 15 amino acids. The germline V and J ends were trimmed by 6 bases and 2 bases, with 14 bases remaining between them. Written as DNA, the CDR3 is TGTGCCAGCAGCCTACCCGGGGTAGGCAATCAGCCCCAGCATTTT. Translating it yields CASSLPGVGNQPQHF.

This clone was counted between two and nine times. The V call is TRBV19, the J call TRBJ1-1, with D unclear. The CDR3 loop spans 13 amino acids. The germline V gene has CDR1 LNHDA and CDR2 SQIVND (reference sequence). V was cut by 6 bases and J by 4 bases, with 12 bases left in between. The CDR3 loop reads CASSPYRRTEAFF. The DNA of the CDR3 is TGTGCCAGTAGCCCATATCGACGCACTGAAGCTTTCTTT.

Concerning this clone itself: It is likely a read error: a sequence one base away is far more abundant. The gene calls are TRBV6-1 and TRBJ1-3, with no clear D. CDR3 length: 15 amino acids. Per germline, CDR1 MNHNS and CDR2 SASEGT. CDR3 region: CTSSEIVFSGNTIYF. The DNA of the CDR3 is TGTACCAGCAGTGAAATAGTCTTCTCTGGAAACACCATATATTTT.

The chain couples TRBV7-2 to TRBJ1-5, with 8 bases identical to TRBD1. The CDR3 has 15 residues. V lost 3 bases and J lost 2; bases outside the gene matches: 3. CDR1 SGHTA and CDR2 FQGNSA come from the germline V gene. As DNA, the CDR3 is TGTGCCAGCAGCTTTCTGACAGGGGGCAATCAGCCCCAGCATTTT. This codes for CASSFLTGGNQPQHF.

V gene TRBV4-3 combines with J gene TRBJ2-1; 9 nucleotides align to TRBD2. The CDR3 has 16 residues. Trimming cost V 3 bases and J 2 bases; bases outside gene matches: 5. Germline V gene lookup returns CDR1 LGHNA and CDR2 YSLEER. The CDR3, as DNA: TGCGCCAGCAGCCAGGTAGCGGGAGTCCCCTACAATGAGCAGTTCTTC. Translated, it gives CASSQVAGVPYNEQFF.

This clone was seen a few times. The V call is TRBV7-3, the J call TRBJ1-2, with 9 bases aligning to TRBD1. Trimming took 3 bases from V and 4 from J; bases not matched to a gene: 0. Looked up from germline, CDR1 is SGHTA and CDR2 is FQGTGA. The CDR3 extends over 13 amino acids. The CDR3, as DNA: TGTGCCAGCAGCTTGACAGGGGGCTATGGCTACACCTTC. This encodes CASSLTGGYGYTF.